This TCR beta chain emerged from a study of identical twins (TCRdb year 2016). Regarding the study in general: To test whether fetal clonotypes persist, this study deep-sequenced TCR alpha and beta repertoires from monozygotic twins, from unrelated adults of various ages, and from cord blood. To rule out contamination, the twin experiments were replicated at different times with different library preparation protocols. Overall results and qualifications from the work: Out-of-frame TCR alpha sharing in monozygotic twins was systematically underestimated by recombination models, whereas sharing between unrelated individuals was in agreement with the recombination models. A weaker excess of twin sharing was found in beta out-of-frame sequences because the signal-to-noise ratio was lowered by fewer shared sequences. Because the same donors could not be followed over many years, the conclusions depended on cross-sectional statistical analysis. Invariant T cells such as MAIT and iNKT could partly confound zero-insertion analyses, though diverse VJ usage argued against this for most clonotypes. Compared with coincidental sharing between unrelated individuals, out-of-frame TCR alpha sequences shared between twins had an excess of sequences with low generation probability. Fewer insertions were carried by abundant cord blood beta clonotypes; a weaker similar trend was observed in young adult naive repertoires, while no such trend was observed in memory repertoires.

This clonotype was counted only a few times. This receptor's antigen is unknown. Base qualities are not recorded, but no much larger clone differs from it by a single base. Between the V and J ends, shortened by 6 bases and 0 bases respectively, the junction contains 9 bases. According to the germline V gene (reference sequence), CDR1 reads DFQATT and CDR2 reads SNEGSKA. Counted from cysteine to phenylalanine, this CDR3 has 12 amino acids. The CDR3 DNA has 36 bases and is translated from base 1. Every donor in the study was a healthy Caucasian. The study also sequenced three unrelated non-twin adults: a male aged 18 to 29, a male aged 50 to 60 and a female aged 50 to 60. Miltenyi CD45RO+ enrichment and human naive T-cell isolation kits were used to isolate memory (CD45RO+) and naive T cells from PBMC. Libraries were prepared through 5' RACE. The instrument given in TCRdb is Illumina HiSeq 2000. A universal primer binding site was introduced by template switching, and a unique molecular identifier was present in the final cDNA, enabling accurate counting of TCR cDNA molecules. Specific primers in the conserved constant-segment region were used to synthesize first-strand cDNA for the TCR alpha and beta chains. To control for contamination, each cDNA library was double barcoded with a SMART-Mk sample barcode plus Illumina barcodes. TruSeq adapter sequences, together with Illumina sample barcodes, were added in two successive PCR steps. The Illumina HiSeq platform was used with custom primers to sequence TCR alpha and beta cDNA libraries. As for the authors' bioinformatics: Unique molecular identifiers were extracted from raw reads with MiGEC, and CDR3 positions were determined with MiXCR. For each individual, recombination models were inferred using an EM algorithm with the repgenHMM and IGoR tools. The tcR package in R was used for shared clonotype analysis, with sharing normalized by the product of cloneset sizes. Out-of-frame nonproductive sequences were analyzed to study raw recombination free of thymic and clonal selection effects. In TCRdb, the public reads were trimmed at Q25 with fastp and aligned with MiXCR, with productive beta chains retained. Every distinct CDR3 protein forms one entry, paired with its most common genes and DNA. TCRdb's processing, not the authors' own work, is the source of the V and J calls. The sample table shows some 330,000 distinct CDR3 sequences, and 9% to 10% are seen once. The ten largest make up roughly 8.9% of the sample.

Sequencing was carried out using naive T cells sorted from blood. This sample's cell subset or site label indicates: cells isolated with a human naive T-cell isolation kit. The receptor was isolated from a woman aged 45-65 years in good health. The rearranged chain carries TRBV20-1 and TRBJ2-7, with no D gene named confidently. The bases read TGCAGTGCATATCGGGCCTCCTACGAGCAGTACTTC. This codes for CSAYRASYEQYF.